These T cell receptor beta chains were read from a single sample in a study of T cell responses to AZD1222 COVID-19 vaccine. The method was immunoSEQ multiplex PCR; TCRdb's version includes in-frame clones alone and lacks a portion of them. The repertoire holds over 150,000 clones, with 85% to 90% as singletons. Sequences were derived from peripheral blood, sampled on day 0 of AZD1222 vaccination. All receptors come from an adult in good health. Both conserved end residues are part of each CDR3. The order of the fields is D gene, clone size, V gene, J gene, CDR3 protein, CDR3 DNA. A D gene is named only where the DNA matches it firmly. Rows may omit the clone size; those that give it use once, few, many or a size class.

.	.	TRBV24-1	TRBJ1-6	CATSDLWAANNSPLHF	TGTGCCACCAGTGATTTGTGGGCAGCAAATAATTCACCCCTCCACTTT
.	.	TRBV6-5	TRBJ2-3	CASSYSDTDTQYF	TGTGCCAGCAGTTACTCTGACACAGATACGCAGTATTTT
TRBD2	few	TRBV9	TRBJ2-6	CASSVRIGGSSGANVLTF	TGTGCCAGCAGCGTACGAATCGGGGGGAGCTCTGGGGCCAACGTCCTGACTTTC
.	.	TRBV6-1	TRBJ2-2	CASSERGTVNTGELFF	TGTGCCAGCAGTGAACGTGGGACCGTCAACACCGGGGAGCTGTTTTTT
TRBD2	.	TRBV9	TRBJ2-1	CASSVIAGYNEQFF	TGTGCCAGCAGCGTAATAGCGGGTTACAATGAGCAGTTCTTC
.	few	TRBV5-4	TRBJ2-7	CASSLEQGALRYF	TGTGCCAGCAGCTTGGAGCAGGGAGCGTTGCGGTACTTC
.	.	TRBV28	TRBJ1-6	CASKPQEGSSYNSPLHF	TGTGCCAGCAAACCACAGGAAGGAAGCTCCTATAATTCACCCCTCCACTTT
TRBD2	few	TRBV24-1	TRBJ2-2	CATSERGTGNTGELFF	TGTGCCACCAGTGAGCGGGGGACGGGGAACACCGGGGAGCTGTTTTTT
.	.	TRBV7-2	TRBJ2-5	CASSPTSQETQYF	TGTGCCAGCAGCCCAACTAGCCAAGAGACCCAGTACTTC
TRBD1	.	TRBV10-3	TRBJ1-3	CAISDPKPGQHSGNTIYF	TGTGCCATCAGTGACCCAAAGCCGGGACAGCACTCTGGAAACACCATATATTTT
TRBD2	.	TRBV9	TRBJ2-1	CASSLGVAGGYNEQFF	TGTGCCAGCAGCCTCGGGGTAGCGGGAGGCTACAATGAGCAGTTCTTC
.	.	TRBV4-1	TRBJ2-4	CASSQDRGDGNIQYF	TGCGCCAGCAGCCAAGACAGGGGAGACGGAAACATTCAGTACTTC
.	few	TRBV28	TRBJ2-1	CASSSPGTFSYNEQFF	TGTGCCAGCAGTTCACCTGGGACATTTTCCTACAATGAGCAGTTCTTC
.	.	TRBV19	TRBJ1-4	CASTRKVGSTNEKLFF	TGTGCCAGTACAAGAAAAGTAGGCTCAACTAATGAAAAACTGTTTTTT
TRBD1	.	TRBV6-2/TRBV6-3	TRBJ1-2	CASSWTGYGYTF	TGTGCCAGCAGTTGGACAGGCTATGGCTACACCTTC
TRBD2	.	TRBV7-8	TRBJ2-1	CASTGRRSYNEQFF	TGTGCCAGTACCGGGAGGAGGTCCTACAATGAGCAGTTCTTC
.	.	TRBV28	TRBJ1-1	CASRTSTSEAFF	TGTGCCAGCAGAACTAGCACCTCTGAAGCTTTCTTT
.	.	TRBV19	TRBJ1-1	CASTDLGEAFF	TGTGCCAGTACCGATCTCGGAGAAGCTTTCTTT
.	once	TRBV5-1	TRBJ2-3	CASSLVAADTQYF	TGCGCCAGCTCCCTGGTGGCGGCGGATACGCAGTATTTT
.	.	TRBV21-1	TRBJ1-2	CASSPEPPPNYGYTF	TGTGCCAGCAGCCCCGAGCCGCCCCCAAACTATGGCTACACCTTC
.	.	TRBV7-9	TRBJ1-6	CASSFEGFYVHF	TGTGCCAGCAGCTTTGAGGGTTTCTACGTCCACTTT
.	.	TRBV5-6	TRBJ2-1	CASSYRTAPRFF	TGTGCCAGCAGCTATCGGACAGCCCCGAGGTTCTTC
.	many	TRBV27	TRBJ1-3	CASSSQGVGSGNTIYF	TGTGCCAGCAGTAGCCAGGGTGTTGGGTCTGGAAACACCATATATTTT
TRBD1	.	TRBV19	TRBJ1-2	CASSRDRGNYGYTF	TGTGCCAGTAGTAGGGACAGGGGCAACTATGGCTACACCTTC
.	.	TRBV7-2	TRBJ2-5	CASSLLRGGSQETQYF	TGTGCCAGCAGCTTATTGCGCGGCGGATCCCAAGAGACCCAGTACTTC
.	.	TRBV5-1	TRBJ1-4	CASRPQGFIANEKLFF	TGCGCCAGTAGACCACAGGGTTTTATAGCTAATGAAAAACTGTTTTTT
TRBD1	.	TRBV27	TRBJ2-2	CASSYGTGVFIGELFF	TGTGCCAGCAGTTACGGGACAGGGGTTTTTATCGGGGAGCTGTTTTTT
.	.	TRBV5-6	TRBJ1-1	CASIGLSEYTEAFF	TGTGCCAGCATTGGACTGTCTGAGTACACTGAAGCTTTCTTT
.	.	TRBV2	TRBJ1-5	CASSEVQNNQPQHF	TGTGCCAGCAGTGAAGTCCAGAACAATCAGCCCCAGCATTTT
TRBD1	.	TRBV28	TRBJ2-1	CASSTTGGGEQFF	TGTGCCAGCAGCACCACAGGGGGCGGGGAGCAGTTCTTC
.	.	TRBV6-5	TRBJ1-2	CASSYSNLGQIYGYTF	TGTGCCAGCAGTTACTCGAATTTGGGGCAGATCTATGGCTACACCTTC
.	.	TRBV18	TRBJ1-2	CASSPGQIYDYGYTF	TGTGCCAGCTCACCAGGACAGATATACGACTATGGCTACACCTTC
.	.	TRBV27	TRBJ2-1	CASSRNPSSYNEQFF	TGTGCCAGCAGCCGGAACCCCAGCTCCTACAATGAGCAGTTCTTC
.	.	TRBV9	TRBJ1-3	CASSVVGSSGGNTIYF	TGTGCCAGCAGCGTAGTAGGGTCTTCGGGCGGAAACACCATATATTTT
.	.	TRBV9	TRBJ2-3	CASSVSAADTQYF	TGTGCCAGCAGCGTATCGGCAGCAGATACGCAGTATTTT
.	.	TRBV7-3	TRBJ2-1	CASTFVGDNEQFF	TGTGCCAGCACCTTCGTAGGAGATAATGAGCAGTTCTTC
TRBD2	.	TRBV5-1	TRBJ2-2	CASTLAPSGITGELFF	TGCGCCAGCACCCTGGCCCCTAGCGGGATTACCGGGGAGCTGTTTTTT
TRBD2	once	TRBV4-2	TRBJ2-1	CASSQEIGAGGRNEQFF	TGTGCCAGCAGCCAAGAGATTGGGGCGGGAGGGAGGAATGAGCAGTTCTTC
.	.	TRBV7-9	TRBJ1-2	CASSLGVTLIDGYTF	TGTGCCAGCAGCTTAGGAGTGACGCTGATCGATGGCTACACCTTC
TRBD2	few	TRBV6-5	TRBJ2-7	CASNLGGRDSYEQYF	TGTGCCAGTAACCTCGGCGGGAGGGACTCCTACGAGCAGTACTTC
.	.	TRBV6-5	TRBJ1-5	CASSYSSAINQPQHF	TGTGCCAGCAGTTACTCGTCGGCAATCAATCAGCCCCAGCATTTT
.	few	TRBV2	TRBJ1-6	CASSENGANSPLHF	TGTGCCAGCAGTGAAAATGGTGCTAATTCACCCCTCCACTTT
TRBD1	.	TRBV24-1	TRBJ2-5	CATSELQGYQETQYF	TGTGCCACCAGTGAACTACAGGGGTACCAAGAGACCCAGTACTTC
TRBD1	.	TRBV19	TRBJ2-2	CASSIGQGVAGELFF	TGTGCCAGTAGTATCGGGCAGGGGGTTGCCGGGGAGCTGTTTTTT
.	.	TRBV6-1	TRBJ1-2	CASSEGIGYGYTF	TGTGCCAGCAGTGAAGGAATAGGCTATGGCTACACCTTC
.	once	TRBV2	TRBJ1-6	CASHRSGSPLHF	TGTGCCAGCCACAGGTCTGGTTCACCCCTCCACTTT
.	.	TRBV6-5	TRBJ2-7	CASSYVLGAYEQYF	TGTGCCAGCAGTTACGTTTTAGGGGCCTACGAGCAGTACTTC
.	.	TRBV6-5	TRBJ2-5	CASSYIRETQYF	TGTGCCAGCAGTTACATCCGGGAGACCCAGTACTTC
.	.	TRBV6-1	TRBJ1-5	CASSEGGNDQPQHF	TGTGCCAGCAGTGAAGGAGGCAATGATCAGCCCCAGCATTTT
.	few	TRBV3-1/TRBV3-2	TRBJ1-1	CASSLGGSDTEAFF	TGTGCCAGCAGCTTAGGGGGATCGGACACTGAAGCTTTCTTT
.	.	TRBV7-6	TRBJ1-6	CASSGAAGANSPLHF	TGTGCCAGCAGCGGGGCAGCGGGCGCTAATTCACCCCTCCACTTT
TRBD2	.	TRBV6-5	TRBJ2-3	CASSYDPSGRTDTQYF	TGTGCCAGCAGTTACGATCCTAGCGGGAGGACAGATACGCAGTATTTT
.	.	TRBV5-4	TRBJ1-2	CASSRGTTINNYGYTF	TGTGCCAGCAGCAGGGGGACAACCATTAATAACTATGGCTACACCTTC